The 27 T cell receptor beta chains reported below all come from one sample, sequenced in a study of shared clonotypes between healthy human individuals. TCRdb's copy holds only in-frame clones and misses some; the assay was immunoSEQ multiplex PCR. The sample consists of a few hundred thousand clones, around 90% of them appearing once. The sequencing sample was made of memory CD8+ T cells sorted from blood. Subset reported: CD45RO+ cells pooled with CCR7-negative TemRA cells. Source of these receptors: a young man in good health.

The chain recombines TRBV15 with TRBJ2-5, with D possibly TRBD2 on 6 matching bases. The length of the CDR3 is 14 residues. Trimming shortened V by 0 bases and J by 5 bases, and 10 bases separated the two germline ends. The germline gives CDR1 LNHNV, CDR2 YYDKDF (reference sequence). CDR3 in amino acids: CATSRDRLDETQYF. CDR3 DNA sequence: TGTGCCACCAGCAGAGATCGACTAGATGAGACCCAGTACTTC.

This chain links TRBV5-1 with TRBJ1-1; D may be TRBD1 (5 bases). Trimming cost V 4 bases and J 4 bases, with 11 bases left between them. This CDR3 has 13 amino acids. The germline gives CDR1 SGHRS, CDR2 YFSETQ. The CDR3: CASSLTVSTEAFF. In DNA form, the CDR3 reads TGCGCCAGCAGCCTGACAGTGAGCACTGAAGCTTTCTTT.

This sequence joins TRBV4-1 and TRBJ2-1, with 7 bases that match TRBD1. Germline loops: CDR1 MGHRA, CDR2 YSYEKL. This CDR3 has 14 residues. The J segment lost 9 bases and the V segment lost 3 bases, leaving 8 bases of the junction unmatched. The CDR3: CASSHRQGLGEQFF. CDR3 nucleotide sequence: TGCGCCAGCAGCCATAGACAGGGCCTGGGTGAGCAGTTCTTC.

The chain carries TRBV4-1 and TRBJ2-7; TRBD2 agrees at 7 bases. The CDR3 runs 16 residues. With V trimmed by 0 bases and J by 2 bases, 7 bases remained unmatched. Germline CDR1 and CDR2: MGHRA and YSYEKL. CDR3 in amino acids: CASSQDSSGLPYEQYF. The CDR3 DNA reads TGCGCCAGCAGCCAAGATTCTAGCGGCCTTCCCTACGAGCAGTACTTC.

This clone was counted a single time. This chain connects TRBV9 to TRBJ1-3; possibly TRBD1 for D (6 bases). This CDR3 spans 15 amino acids. In germline, CDR1 is SGDLS, CDR2 YYNGEE. Trimming stripped 0 bases from V and 4 bases from J, with 11 bases between. CDR3 in DNA: TGTGCCAGCAGCGTAGAGGCAGGGGCCGGAAACACCATATATTTT. Amino acids: CASSVEAGAGNTIYF.

This rearrangement joins TRBV29-1 to TRBJ2-1, with no clear D. Germline assignment: CDR1 SQVTM and CDR2 ANQGSEA. V lost 7 bases to trimming and J lost 7 bases, with 14 bases between them. This CDR3 is built from 12 residues. The CDR3 coding sequence is TGCAGCGCCGGAAACCTGAGGAATGAGCAGTTCTTC. It yields the protein CSAGNLRNEQFF.

The rearrangement joins TRBV2 to TRBJ2-5, with a possible D match to TRBD1 (6 bases). Trimming removed 4 bases at V and 1 base at J, with 13 bases between. The CDR3 has 15 amino acids. Germline V CDR1 and CDR2: SNHLY, FYNNEI. In DNA form, the CDR3 reads TGTGCCAGCAGTGCAGGGGACACCGTCCAAGAGACCCAGTACTTC. Translated: CASSAGDTVQETQYF.

This clone was seen only once. This chain uses TRBV20-1 with TRBJ1-1; possible D gene TRBD1, 6 bases. The CDR3 loop spans 11 amino acids. Germline CDR1 is DFQATT and CDR2 is SNEGSKA (reference sequence). Trimming cost V 1 base and J 12 bases, with 12 bases left between them. The CDR3, as DNA: TGCAGTGCTAGAGTGGGGGCATTACCTTTCTTT. As protein: CSARVGALPFF.

V and J are TRBV19 and TRBJ2-3; tentatively, D is TRBD1 (7 bases). From germline, CDR1 is LNHDA and CDR2 SQIVND (reference sequence). Trimming took off 2 bases at V and 6 bases at J, with 18 bases between the two ends. The CDR3 is made up of 16 amino acids. The CDR3 sequence is CASSIMEGASSDTQYF. The CDR3 DNA sequence: TGTGCCAGTAGTATAATGGAGGGGGCGAGTTCCGATACGCAGTATTTT.

V and J are TRBV5-8 and TRBJ1-2; no reliable D call. CDR1 is SGHTS and CDR2 is YDEGEE in the germline V gene. The CDR3 extends over 15 amino acids. The V end was cut by 0 bases, the J end by 8 bases, with 17 bases between. In DNA, the CDR3 is TGTGCCAGCAGCTTGGTAGAGTACCCCCGGGGAGGCTACACCTTC. Translated: CASSLVEYPRGGYTF.

This chain links TRBV4-1 with TRBJ2-5, with D perhaps TRBD1 (5 bases). Germline V gene lookup returns CDR1 MGHRA and CDR2 YSYEKL. The V end was cut by 4 bases, the J end by 3 bases, with 9 bases between. CDR3 length equals 13 residues. CDR3 sequence reads: CASSLGAEETQYF. For the CDR3, the DNA is TGCGCCAGCAGCCTAGGGGCAGAAGAGACCCAGTACTTC.

This chain uses TRBV10-1 with TRBJ2-1, with unresolved D. The CDR3 length is 12 residues. Trimming pared 3 bases from V and 4 bases from J, leaving 4 bases between. CDR1 and CDR2 (germline): WNHNN, SYGVQD (reference sequence). CDR3 DNA sequence: TGCGCCAGCAGTGATGGGTACAATGAGCAGTTCTTC. It codes for CASSDGYNEQFF.

V is TRBV5-1 and J is TRBJ2-1; D gene ambiguous. From germline, CDR1 is SGHRS and CDR2 YFSETQ. CDR3 length: 13 residues. Trimming took 2 bases from V and 4 from J, leaving 7 bases between them. The CDR3 DNA reads TGCGCCAGCAGCTTATCGGATTACAATGAGCAGTTCTTC. It encodes CASSLSDYNEQFF.

This clone was picked up one time. V usage is TRBV4-1 and J usage is TRBJ1-2; possible D gene TRBD1, 5 bases. The length of the CDR3 is 14 residues. V shed 4 bases and J shed 2 bases, with 11 bases lying between them. Looked up from germline, CDR1 is MGHRA and CDR2 is YSYEKL. The CDR3 spells CASSLGTANYGYTF. CDR3 in DNA: TGCGCCAGCAGCCTCGGGACGGCAAACTATGGCTACACCTTC.

This rearrangement joins TRBV18 to TRBJ2-7; 7 bases are shared with TRBD2. CDR1 and CDR2 (germline): KGHSH, LQKENI. The CDR3 contains 16 residues. J was trimmed by 3 bases and V by 3 bases; bases with no gene match: 11. The CDR3 DNA sequence: TGTGCCAGCTCACCGGGGACGGGCGGGAGAAGCTACGAGCAGTACTTC. Its translation is CASSPGTGGRSYEQYF.

The CDR3 region is CATRLALVDEQFF. The CDR3 region has the DNA TGTGCCACTCGACTAGCGCTTGTGGATGAGCAGTTCTTC. This sequence joins TRBV10-3 and TRBJ2-1; 8 positions match TRBD2. Germline V gene sequence: CDR1 ENHRY, CDR2 SYGVKD. The V gene end was trimmed by 10 bases and the J gene end by 8 bases; junction bases not matched to a gene: 10. The CDR3 covers 13 residues.

The chain uses TRBV27 and TRBJ1-2, with 10 bases aligning to TRBD1. The CDR3 totals 17 residues. Trimming at V came to 4 bases and at J to 1 base, leaving 9 bases not matched to a gene. Germline-derived CDR1 and CDR2 are MNHEY and SMNVEV (reference sequence). The CDR3 nucleotides read TGTGCCAGCAGTTCCCTCCGGGACAGGGGATTTAACTATGGCTACACCTTC. Its translation is CASSSLRDRGFNYGYTF.

The chain links TRBV30 to TRBJ1-4, with D unclear. The CDR3 covers 13 residues. Trimming cost V 2 bases and J 7 bases, with 11 bases left between them. The germline V gene encodes CDR1 GTSNPN and CDR2 SVGIG (reference sequence). The CDR3 sequence: CAWSPVTIEKLFF. DNA of the CDR3: TGTGCCTGGAGTCCCGTCACCATTGAAAAACTGTTTTTT.

This chain's CDR3 is CASSLATWRLAGTDTQYF. The DNA of the CDR3 is TGTGCCAGCAGCTTAGCCACCTGGCGGCTAGCGGGCACAGATACGCAGTATTTT. The gene calls are TRBV7-9 and TRBJ2-3, with TRBD2 identical over 7 bases. The CDR3 sequence is 18 residues long. The J segment lost 1 base and the V segment lost 0 bases, leaving 10 bases of the junction unmatched. CDR1 SEHNR and CDR2 FQNEAQ come from the germline V gene (reference sequence).

The V call is TRBV7-8, the J call TRBJ2-2; either TRBD1 or TRBD2 may fit D (6 bases each). Between the trimmed V and J ends, which lost 4 bases and 4 bases, there was a span of 16 bases. Germline CDR1 reads SGHVS; CDR2 reads FQNEAQ. The CDR3 length is 16 residues. The CDR3 region has the DNA TGTGCCAGCAGCTGGAGCATGGGGGGCCCCACCGGGGAGCTGTTTTTT. Its protein is CASSWSMGGPTGELFF.

The rearrangement joins TRBV30 to TRBJ2-7; tentative D call: TRBD1 (5 bases). This CDR3 spans 15 amino acids. CDR1 GTSNPN and CDR2 SVGIG come from the germline V gene (reference sequence). V was pared by 1 base and J by 1 base, with 14 bases between. The DNA for the CDR3 is TGTGCCTGGAGTGCAGTCCCCCAGGGATCCTACGAGCAGTACTTC. Protein product: CAWSAVPQGSYEQYF. The entire variable domain, with the rest obtained from reference TRBV30 and TRBJ2-7, is as follows: SQTIHQWPATLVQPVGSPLSLECTVEGTSNPNLYWYRQAAGRGLQLLFYSVGIGQISSEVPQNLSASRPQDRQFILSSKKLLLSDSGFYLCAWSAVPQGSYEQYFGPGTRLTVT.

The chain couples TRBV18 to TRBJ2-3; a possible D gene is TRBD2 (5 bases). Trimming took 3 bases from V and 6 from J, leaving 16 bases between them. This CDR3 is 15 amino acids long. Germline V gene data show CDR1 as KGHSH and CDR2 as LQKENI. CDR3 sequence (DNA): TGTGCCAGCTCACCCTGGAGAGGGTCAGGCGATACGCAGTATTTT. Protein: CASSPWRGSGDTQYF.

The V gene is TRBV11-2, the J gene TRBJ2-1; the match to TRBD2 covers 8 bases. The germline gives CDR1 SGHAT, CDR2 FQNNGV. This CDR3 region has 15 residues. Trimming at V came to 3 bases and at J to 4 bases, leaving 5 bases not matched to a gene. The DNA for the CDR3 is TGTGCCAGCAGCTTTTTAGCGGGGAGATACAATGAGCAGTTCTTC. It yields the protein CASSFLAGRYNEQFF.

This sequence joins TRBV27 and TRBJ1-4; D uncertain. V was trimmed by 3 bases and J by 3 bases, leaving 20 bases between them. CDR1 and CDR2 from the germline V gene are MNHEY and SMNVEV (reference sequence). The CDR3 covers 18 residues. CDR3 in DNA: TGTGCCAGCAGTTTGGCCGGGGTGCCCCACCCAGCTAATGAAAAACTGTTTTTT. This codes for CASSLAGVPHPANEKLFF.

The chain has TRBV2 and TRBJ2-7; 8 bases map to TRBD1. With 5 bases clipped from V and 5 bases from J, the junction kept 8 bases outside the gene matches. CDR3 length equals 14 residues. CDR1 and CDR2 from the germline V gene are SNHLY and FYNNEI. The CDR3 sequence is CASSLTGGSDEQYF. The CDR3 nucleotides are TGTGCCAGCAGTCTCACAGGGGGTAGCGACGAGCAGTACTTC.

The rearrangement joins TRBV19 to TRBJ2-7, with 10 nucleotides matching TRBD2. Germline CDR1 is LNHDA and CDR2 is SQIVND (reference sequence). V gave up 5 bases and J gave up 3 bases; unmatched junction bases: 7. The CDR3 is 15 amino acids. The chain's CDR3 is CASSPLAGVFYEQYF. CDR3 bases: TGTGCCAGTAGTCCTCTAGCGGGAGTTTTCTACGAGCAGTACTTC.

The rearrangement uses TRBV6-4 and TRBJ2-7; D is unclear. Trimming took off 1 base at V and 4 bases at J, with 11 bases between the two ends. CDR3 size: 14 residues. In germline, CDR1 is MRHNA, CDR2 SNTAGT. In nucleotides, the CDR3 is TGTGCCAGCAGTGACTATTGGACGGATTACGAGCAGTACTTC. It codes for CASSDYWTDYEQYF.